This T cell receptor beta chain was documented in a study of cytomegalovirus exposure and HLA in healthy donors. Study results and limitations: Immune exposure was documented only through CMV serostatus. The study recorded 150 to 200 TCR beta chains that were cytomegalovirus-associated.

The PCR had 60 Vbeta and 13 Jbeta primers. Clones were sequenced by immunoSEQ multiplex PCR, and TCRdb holds only the in-frame ones, with some missing. Among over 150,000 clones, roughly four fifths were seen once, and the ten largest hold about 3%. Of note for this clone: Antigen specificity is unknown.

While unrecorded immune exposures were likely, the donors were nominally healthy when sampled. CDR3 length equals 16 residues. Germline V lookup: CDR1 MNHNS, CDR2 SASEGT. The sequencing sample was made of PBMCs. The chain employs TRBV6-1 and TRBJ2-5; TRBD2 aligns across 8 bases. The last part of the DNA fits TRBJ2-7 better; the J call may be wrong. The receptor comes from a male donor in good health and CMV-seronegative. CDR3 region: CASSERRSGGATEQYF. The CDR3, as DNA: TGTGCCAGCAGTGAAAGGAGGAGCGGGGGTGCGACCGAGCAGTACTTC.